This is a list of T cell receptor beta chains from one sample in a study of T cells in Graves' hyperthyroidism and ophthalmopathy. TCRdb reprocessed the multiplex PCR reads with MiXCR, giving one entry per CDR3 protein. The sample gives about 570,000 distinct CDR3 sequences, around 45% of which show up once; around 20% is in the top ten. The sample was peripheral blood or thyroid tissue (not recorded which). The receptor set was obtained from an adult woman with Graves' disease, either hyperthyroidism or ophthalmopathy (not recorded which). Both conserved end residues are part of each CDR3. D genes are given only for firm matches. The size entry is marked missing in some rows and otherwise reads once, few, many or a size class.

j_gene | v_gene | abundance | d_gene | CDR3nt | CDR3aa
TRBJ1-5 | TRBV10-3 | NA | TRBD1 | TGTGCCGTCAGTGAGGGGGCCGTTGGCAATCAGCCCCAGCATTTT | CAVSEGAVGNQPQHF
TRBJ1-2 | TRBV10-3 | NA | NA | TGTGCCATCAGTGAGGGCGGGGGCTACACCTTC | CAISEGGGYTF
TRBJ1-1 | TRBV10-3 | few | NA | TGTGCCATCAGTGTATCACAGAACACTGAAGCTTTCTTT | CAISVSQNTEAFF
TRBJ2-7 | TRBV5-1 | NA | TRBD2 | TGCGCCAGCAGCTTGTCGGGGGGGGCGTTCGCCGAGCAGTACTTC | CASSLSGGAFAEQYF
TRBJ2-7 | TRBV5-6 | many | TRBD1 | TGTGCCAGCAGCTGGACAGGGGATAGCGAGCAGTACTTC | CASSWTGDSEQYF
TRBJ1-5 | TRBV2 | many | TRBD1 | TGTGCCAGCAGGATCGACAGGGAGGTCCAGCCCCAGCATTTT | CASRIDREVQPQHF
TRBJ2-5 | TRBV20-1 | NA | NA | TGCAGTGCTAGGATCGGTTTCGAGACCCAGTACTTC | CSARIGFETQYF
TRBJ1-5 | TRBV6-5 | many | NA | TGTGCCAGCAGACGGGGGGGAATCAATCAGCCCCAGCATTTT | CASRRGGINQPQHF
TRBJ1-1 | TRBV19 | NA | NA | TGTGCCAGTAGTACAGGGCCGTCTGAAGCTTTCTTT | CASSTGPSEAFF
TRBJ1-1 | TRBV6-5 | many | TRBD1 | TGTGCCAGCAGTTACCTGACAGGGGCGGGAGCTTTCTTT | CASSYLTGAGAFF
TRBJ1-5 | TRBV6-2/TRBV6-3 | once | NA | TGTGCCACGGGAATGACAGGTAGCAATCAGCCCCAGCATTTT | CATGMTGSNQPQHF
TRBJ2-5 | TRBV14 | NA | NA | TGTGCCAGCAGCCAAGGGGGGACAGAGACCCAGTACTTC | CASSQGGTETQYF
TRBJ2-7 | TRBV20-1 | NA | TRBD2 | TGCAGTGCTAGAAAGCGACTAGCGGGAGTTTACGAGCAGTACTTC | CSARKRLAGVYEQYF
TRBJ1-1 | TRBV5-1 | many | NA | TGCGCCAGCAGATTCGGGGGAGTGAACACTGAAGCTTTCTTT | CASRFGGVNTEAFF
TRBJ2-2 | TRBV7-7 | NA | TRBD2 | TGTGCCAGCAGCAGGCGGACTAGTGGCTACACCGGGGAGCTGTTTTTT | CASSRRTSGYTGELFF
TRBJ1-5 | TRBV7-9 | NA | TRBD1 | TGTGCCAGCAGCCGGGGACAGCACAATCAGCCCCAGCATTTT | CASSRGQHNQPQHF
TRBJ2-3 | TRBV15 | NA | TRBD2 | TGTGCCACCAGCAGAGGGACTAGCAGAAGCACAGATACGCAGTATTTT | CATSRGTSRSTDTQYF
TRBJ2-7 | TRBV5-1 | many | NA | TGCGCCAGCAGCTTGGGCCAGTACGAGCAGTACTTC | CASSLGQYEQYF
TRBJ1-1 | TRBV10-3 | NA | TRBD1 | TGTGCCATCATGGGACAGGGGGACACTGAAGCTTTCTTT | CAIMGQGDTEAFF
TRBJ1-1 | TRBV19 | many | TRBD1 | TGTGCCAGCTCAACCCAGGGGGACACTGAAGCTTTCTTT | CASSTQGDTEAFF
TRBJ2-2 | TRBV28 | NA | NA | TGTGCCAGCAGTTTGCTCTATTCACAGATTCACGCGAACACCGGGGAGCTGTTTTTT | CASSLLYSQIHANTGELFF
TRBJ2-7 | TRBV5-1 | many | NA | TGCGCCAGCAGCTTGGAGGGACAAGGAAGCGAGCAGTACTTC | CASSLEGQGSEQYF
TRBJ1-1 | TRBV19 | NA | NA | TGTGCCAGTTGTCGCGAATCAAGGTTGGGTGAAGCTTTCTTT | CASCRESRLGEAFF
TRBJ2-7 | TRBV3-1 | NA | TRBD2 | TGTGCCAGCAGCCAGACTAGCGGGAGGGTCGAGCAGTACTTC | CASSQTSGRVEQYF
TRBJ1-6 | TRBV28 | few | NA | TGTGCCAGCAGAACTCACAGGGAAGGTGGATCACCCCTCCACTTT | CASRTHREGGSPLHF
TRBJ2-1 | TRBV7-6 | NA | TRBD2 | TGTGCCAGCACGGGGGGGACTAGCGGGAGCTTAGTCTACAATGAGCAGTTCTTC | CASTGGTSGSLVYNEQFF
TRBJ1-2 | TRBV12-3/TRBV12-4 | many | NA | TGTGCCAGCAGTTTATCCGGGACACCCTATGGCTACACCTTC | CASSLSGTPYGYTF
TRBJ2-7 | TRBV25-1 | many | NA | TGTGCCAGCAGTGAAGTGGGAAGATGGGGCGTTTACGAGCAGTACTTC | CASSEVGRWGVYEQYF
TRBJ2-7 | TRBV19 | NA | NA | TGTGCCAGTAGTATGACACCGCAACAGGGTTCCGAGCAGTACTTC | CASSMTPQQGSEQYF
TRBJ1-6 | TRBV7-2 | NA | NA | TGTGCCAGCAGCCTCGGGCCGGGTTTTTCACCCCTCCACTTT | CASSLGPGFSPLHF
TRBJ1-2 | TRBV12-3/TRBV12-4 | NA | TRBD1 | TGTGCCAGCAGTTTTAGACAGGGTAACTATGGCTACACCTTC | CASSFRQGNYGYTF
TRBJ2-3 | TRBV7-9 | many | TRBD2 | TGTGCCAGCAGCTCCGGGGGACTAGCGGGAGTAGATACGCAGTATTTT | CASSSGGLAGVDTQYF
TRBJ1-5 | TRBV5-6 | many | NA | TGTGCCAGCAGCTTTCGTTCTGGTGCGGGGGGGCTGCCCCAGCATTTT | CASSFRSGAGGLPQHF
TRBJ2-7 | TRBV28 | many | TRBD2 | TGTGCCAGCAGTACTCCGGGGGGCTACGAGCAGTACTTC | CASSTPGGYEQYF
TRBJ1-2 | TRBV7-9 | few | NA | TGTGCCAGCAGCTTAGTACCCGTCTATGGCTTC | CASSLVPVYGF
TRBJ2-7 | TRBV5-5 | many | TRBD1 | TGTGCCAGCAGCTTGACGACAGGGGGTTACGAGCAGTACTTC | CASSLTTGGYEQYF
TRBJ1-2 | TRBV24-1 | many | NA | TGTGCCACCAGTGATCGTGAGCCGAGACACTATGGCTACACCTTC | CATSDREPRHYGYTF
TRBJ2-1 | TRBV2 | NA | TRBD2 | TGTGCCAGCTCAGGACTAGCGGGACACAATGAGCAGTTCTTC | CASSGLAGHNEQFF
TRBJ2-6 | TRBV2 | NA | TRBD1 | TGTGCCAGCAGGGGGGACAGCAACACCGGGGCCAACGTCCTGACTTTC | CASRGDSNTGANVLTF
TRBJ1-4 | TRBV12-3/TRBV12-4 | NA | TRBD1 | TGTGCCAGCAGGCCTGGACAGGGTGGGGATGAAAAACTGTTTTTT | CASRPGQGGDEKLFF
TRBJ2-7 | TRBV10-1 | NA | TRBD2 | TGCGCCAGCAGTGAGGGCCACGGACTAGCGGGAGGGCAGTACTTC | CASSEGHGLAGGQYF
TRBJ1-1 | TRBV18 | many | TRBD1 | TGTGCCAGCTCAAGAGACAGGGGGAACACTGAAGCTTTCTTT | CASSRDRGNTEAFF
TRBJ2-5 | TRBV18 | few | NA | TGTGCCAGCTCACCCCATACCGAGACCCAGTACTTC | CASSPHTETQYF
TRBJ2-7 | TRBV15 | NA | TRBD1 | TGTGCCGTTAGACAGGGGATAGAGCAGTACTTC | CAVRQGIEQYF
TRBJ2-5 | TRBV10-3 | NA | NA | TGTGCCATCAGTGAGAATGGGGCCCGAGAGACCCAGTACTTC | CAISENGARETQYF
TRBJ1-6 | TRBV7-2 | NA | TRBD1 | TGTGCCAGCAGCCGGGGGACAGGTTATAATTCACCCCTCCACTTT | CASSRGTGYNSPLHF
TRBJ1-1 | TRBV6-1 | once | NA | TGTGCCAGCACGCAGGGGAACACTGAAGCTTTCTTT | CASTQGNTEAFF
TRBJ1-5 | TRBV7-2 | many | NA | TGTGCCAGCAGCTTCTATCAGCCCCAGCATTTT | CASSFYQPQHF
TRBJ1-6 | TRBV5-6 | NA | NA | TGTGCCAGCAGCCGAACACCGGGAGGGGGTACGTCACCCCTCCACTTT | CASSRTPGGGTSPLHF
TRBJ1-1 | TRBV6-5 | few | NA | TGTGCCATCAGCTACGGAGCGAACACTGAAGCTTTCTTT | CAISYGANTEAFF
TRBJ2-7 | TRBV5-8 | many | TRBD1 | TGTGCCAGCAGCCCGCACCGGACAGGGATAGGGGAGCAGTACTTC | CASSPHRTGIGEQYF